This T cell receptor beta chain appears in the sequencing data of a study of cytomegalovirus exposure and HLA in healthy donors. The CDR3 totals 14 residues. The V and J ends lost 5 bases and 2 bases respectively, with 11 bases between them. The germline V gene has CDR1 SEHNR and CDR2 FQNEAQ (reference sequence). The PCR was carried out with 60 Vbeta primers and 13 Jbeta primers. The protocol was immunoSEQ multiplex PCR, while the TCRdb copy is restricted to in-frame clones and leaves out a portion. The sample contains 110,000 to 150,000 clones, more than 8% of which appear only once. Study-wide results and limits: Judged likely to be a sequencing artifact was a cluster of highly shared sequence variants.

On this clone itself: Its antigen is unknown.

The receptor's source is a man aged 45-60 years in good health and CMV-seronegative. The specimen was PBMCs. The V gene is TRBV7-9, the J gene TRBJ2-3, with unresolved D. CDR3 nucleotides: TGTGCCAGCAGCATAGGATCACTCACAGATACGCAGTATTTT. Its protein is CASSIGSLTDTQYF.